This entry lists 14 T cell receptor beta chains sequenced from one sample in a study of T cell responses to AZD1222 COVID-19 vaccine. Method: immunoSEQ multiplex PCR; TCRdb's copy keeps in-frame clones and lacks some. The sample contains roughly 160,000 clones, roughly 94% of which appear only once. The sequencing here drew on peripheral blood, taken on day 0 of AZD1222 vaccination. All receptors derive from an adult in good health.

The chain combines TRBV2 with TRBJ2-5, with unresolved D. The CDR3 consists of 13 residues. Germline V gene lookup returns CDR1 SNHLY and CDR2 FYNNEI. V lost 6 bases to trimming and J lost 5 bases, with 13 bases between them. The CDR3 loop reads CASRPFKVETQYF. The CDR3, as DNA: TGTGCCAGCAGACCATTTAAGGTGGAGACCCAGTACTTC. Filled out from reference TRBV2 and TRBJ2-5, the complete variable domain reads EPEVTQTPSHQVTQMGQEVILRCVPISNHLYFYWYRQILGQKVEFLVSFYNNEISEKSEIFDDQFSVERPDGSNFTLKIRSTKLEDSAMYFCASRPFKVETQYFGPGTRLLVL.

V is TRBV9 and J is TRBJ1-5; 9 nucleotides line up with TRBD1. Looked up from germline, CDR1 is SGDLS and CDR2 is YYNGEE. V shed 7 bases and J 3 bases; nucleotides not matched to a gene: 11. CDR3 size: 16 residues. The CDR3 is CASARGTGRPNQPQHF. Here the CDR3 DNA reads TGTGCCAGCGCAAGAGGGACAGGGAGGCCCAATCAGCCCCAGCATTTT.

The gene calls are TRBV14 and TRBJ2-1; possibly TRBD1 or TRBD2 for D (5 bases each). Germline CDR1 SGHDN, CDR2 FVKESK. Trimming stripped 3 bases from V and 1 base from J, with 19 bases between. This CDR3 contains 18 residues. Written as DNA, the CDR3 is TGTGCCAGCAGCCACGCGAGGGGCAGTTCTCTTTCCTACAATGAGCAGTTCTTC. The encoded protein is CASSHARGSSLSYNEQFF.

The chain has TRBV29-1 and TRBJ1-3; D call uncertain. V lost 3 bases and J lost 2, with 8 bases in between. Looked up from germline, CDR1 is SQVTM and CDR2 is ANQGSEA. This CDR3 has 13 amino acids. The CDR3 sequence: CSVDLAAGNTIYF. The CDR3 DNA follows: TGCAGCGTTGATTTGGCCGCTGGAAACACCATATATTTT.

A remark on this clone: The same CDR3 arises from other DNA sequences in this sample as well. This chain's CDR3 is CASSLSRAGTEAFF. The CDR3 DNA is TGCGCCAGCAGCTTATCGAGGGCAGGCACTGAAGCTTTCTTT. The chain carries TRBV5-1 and TRBJ1-1; D is ambiguous. Germline CDR1 SGHRS, CDR2 YFSETQ. There are 14 residues in the CDR3. Trimming took off 2 bases at V and 4 bases at J, with 12 bases between the two ends.

The rearrangement links TRBV28 to TRBJ2-6; 9 bases line up with TRBD2. The length of the CDR3 is 18 residues. V gave up 3 bases and J gave up 4 bases; unmatched junction bases: 10. Germline CDR1 is MDHEN and CDR2 is SYDVKM. As DNA, the CDR3 is TGTGCCAGCAGTTTGCTATTAGCGGGAGCCGCAGGGGCCAACGTCCTGACTTTC. It is translated as CASSLLLAGAAGANVLTF.

This chain uses TRBV4-2 with TRBJ2-3, with D hard to call. Trimming pared 0 bases from V and 7 bases from J, leaving 11 bases between. The CDR3 consists of 14 residues. The germline V gene encodes CDR1 LGHNA and CDR2 YNFKEQ. CDR3 region: CASSQERSPNTQYF. CDR3 bases: TGTGCCAGCAGCCAAGAGAGGTCTCCGAATACGCAGTATTTT.

This sequence joins TRBV19 and TRBJ1-2, with TRBD1 matching over 8 bases. The CDR3 contains 13 residues. The ends lost 10 bases at V and 5 bases at J; junction bases unmatched: 9. Germline-derived CDR1 and CDR2 are LNHDA and SQIVND (reference sequence). The CDR3 reads CATWGQAAYGYTF. For the CDR3, the DNA is TGTGCCACCTGGGGACAGGCGGCGTATGGCTACACCTTC. Full variable domain (outside the CDR3, taken from reference TRBV19 and TRBJ1-2): DGGITQSPKYLFRKEGQNVTLSCEQNLNHDAMYWYRQDPGQGLRLIYYSQIVNDFQKGDIAEGYSVSREKKESFPLTVTSAQKNPTAFYLCATWGQAAYGYTFGSGTRLTVV.

For the CDR3, the DNA is TGTGCCTGGAGTGTCCATAAGACCCTTGAAGCTTTCTTT. It specifies CAWSVHKTLEAFF. The chain is built from TRBV30 and TRBJ1-1; no definite D call. The CDR3 has 13 residues. Germline V lookup: CDR1 GTSNPN, CDR2 SVGIG (reference sequence). V lost 0 bases and J 7 bases, leaving 12 bases between the germline ends.

The rearrangement links TRBV19 to TRBJ1-5; no clear D gene. This CDR3 region has 13 residues. CDR1 is LNHDA, CDR2 SQIVND, per germline (reference sequence). V was shortened by 6 bases and J by 7 bases, with 13 bases between the two germline ends. The CDR3 spells CASRIGRNQPQHF. CDR3 nucleotide sequence: TGTGCCAGTAGGATCGGAAGGAACCAGCCCCAGCATTTT.

The chain has TRBV19 and TRBJ2-7; perhaps TRBD1 as D (6 bases). Germline values: CDR1 LNHDA, CDR2 SQIVND (reference sequence). This CDR3 has 15 amino acids. Trimming cost V 2 bases and J 4 bases, with 15 bases left between them. Here the CDR3 DNA reads TGTGCCAGTAGTATAAGGGGGAGTATAAGTTACGAGCAGTACTTC. Translated: CASSIRGSISYEQYF. The variable domain in full, completed from reference TRBV19 and TRBJ2-7, reads DGGITQSPKYLFRKEGQNVTLSCEQNLNHDAMYWYRQDPGQGLRLIYYSQIVNDFQKGDIAEGYSVSREKKESFPLTVTSAQKNPTAFYLCASSIRGSISYEQYFGPGTRLTVT.

The chain combines TRBV2 with TRBJ1-6; 7 nucleotides line up with TRBD1. Germline CDR1 is SNHLY and CDR2 is FYNNEI. This CDR3 has 15 amino acids. With 6 bases clipped from V and 6 bases from J, the junction kept 8 bases outside the gene matches. CDR3 sequence: CASRERQGSNSPLHF. Here the CDR3 DNA reads TGTGCCAGCAGGGAACGACAGGGCTCTAATTCACCCCTCCACTTT.

The chain carries TRBV4-1 and TRBJ1-2, with D perhaps matching TRBD1 (6 bases). V was shortened by 4 bases and J by 7 bases, with 10 bases between the two germline ends. This CDR3 is built from 12 residues. Germline V CDR1 and CDR2: MGHRA, YSYEKL. CDR3 in DNA: TGCGCCAGCAGCCGAACAGGGTCTGGCTACACCTTC. It encodes CASSRTGSGYTF.

V gene TRBV5-1 combines with J gene TRBJ2-7; 10 bases align to TRBD2. The germline V gene has CDR1 SGHRS and CDR2 YFSETQ. V was pared by 6 bases and J by 2 bases, with 8 bases of the junction left unmatched. The CDR3 runs to 15 residues. The CDR3 protein is CASTWGTSAAYEQYF. In nucleotides, the CDR3 is TGCGCCAGCACTTGGGGGACTAGCGCAGCCTACGAGCAGTACTTC. The entire variable domain, with the rest obtained from reference TRBV5-1 and TRBJ2-7, is as follows: KAGVTQTPRYLIKTRGQQVTLSCSPISGHRSVSWYQQTPGQGLQFLFEYFSETQRNKGNFPGRFSGRQFSNSRSEMNVSTLELGDSALYLCASTWGTSAAYEQYFGPGTRLTVT.